The present T cell receptor beta chain was sequenced within a study of T cell responses to AZD1222 COVID-19 vaccine. Study-level findings and limits: Baseline seropositivity occurred in only six or seven AZD1222 recipients. Nearly half of spike-specific TCRs reportedly target unmutated variant regions. Clonal diversity was possibly underestimated, and the donors were mostly white British, with more females. Regions 160-218 and 743-854 held dominance among vaccine-associated CD4 TCRs, which spanned spike.

Assay: immunoSEQ multiplex PCR; the TCRdb copy retains only in-frame clones and omits some. Among some 120,000 clones listed, 85% to 95% were seen once. Trimming pared 4 bases from V and 8 bases from J, leaving 17 bases between. From germline, CDR1 is KGHSH and CDR2 LQKENI. The CDR3 is 15 amino acids. Note on this clone: The target antigen is unknown.

This clonotype originated in an adult who received the AZD1222 COVID-19 vaccine. Sample: peripheral blood, taken 28 days after the second AZD1222 dose. The chain joins TRBV18 to TRBJ2-2; no definite D call. CDR3 amino acids: CASSRETYSRGELFF. The CDR3, as DNA: TGTGCCAGCTCACGTGAGACCTACTCCAGGGGGGAGCTGTTTTTT.